This T cell receptor beta chain was observed in a study of immune evolution from preneoplasia to lung adenocarcinoma. Method: immunoSEQ multiplex PCR; TCRdb's copy keeps in-frame clones and lacks some. The sample contains 5,000 or so clones, 70% to 80% of which appear only once. Patient tissue came from resections in Japan or China, 2014–2017. Two lung cancer pathologists independently confirmed each histologic diagnosis. V lost 4 bases, J lost 8 bases, and 15 bases lay in between. Germline assignment: CDR1 GTSNPN and CDR2 SVGIG (reference sequence). The CDR3 is 13 residues long. To note about this clone: The antigen is undetermined.

Study-wide findings and caveats: Compared with EGFR-mutant or double wild-type lesions, KRAS-mutant nodules were more clonal. Clonality was highest in normal lung, lower in later-stage lesions apparently.

This receptor was identified in a person aged 55-85 years with lung adenocarcinoma. The specimen was FFPE minimally invasive lung adenocarcinoma tissue. The chain joins TRBV30 to TRBJ1-3; perhaps TRBD1 as D (6 bases). CDR3 sequence: CAWKNRVGHTIYF. For the CDR3, the DNA is TGTGCCTGGAAAAACAGGGTGGGACACACCATATATTTT.